This T cell receptor (beta chain) is from a study of blood T cell repertoires in COVID-19. Original data processing: By means of reference gene primer amplification, nucleated cell counts were estimated. Using immunoSEQ multiplex PCR, the repertoire was profiled, and TCRdb retains in-frame clones only, with some absent. The V and J calls and clone size are taken from that table; D and trimming were inferred from the DNA. The sample carries roughly 23,000 clones, around 90% recorded once. The TCR sequence derives from a woman in her seventies with active COVID-19. The sequenced sample was peripheral blood.

The CDR3 region is CAWSSHPSGYAYEQYF. The CDR3 DNA sequence: TGTGCCTGGAGTTCGCATCCTAGCGGTTACGCCTACGAGCAGTACTTC. V gene TRBV30 combines with J gene TRBJ2-7; 7 bases match TRBD2. The CDR3 runs 16 residues. V lost 2 bases to trimming and J lost 2 bases; unmatched junction nucleotides: 12. CDR1 GTSNPN and CDR2 SVGIG come from the germline V gene (reference sequence).